This record concerns one TCR beta chain sequence. Its matching antigen is unknown. The PCR made use of 60 Vbeta and 13 Jbeta primers. Study processing details: Counted up in a later analysis, unique TCR beta chains came to roughly 80 million, with some 9.9 million shared. TCRdb's table, derived via immunoSEQ multiplex PCR, lists solely in-frame clones and lacks some. V and J calls and clone size are given by that table; D and trimming were obtained from the DNA. The sample includes 70,000 to 95,000 clones, roughly 79% of them seen just once. With 1 base clipped from V and 5 bases from J, the junction kept 3 bases outside the gene matches. Germline assignment: CDR1 SGHKS and CDR2 YYEKEE (reference sequence). The CDR3 has 14 amino acids. These data come from a study of cytomegalovirus exposure and HLA in healthy donors. Whole-study findings and limits: In vitro work confirmed that a few CMV-associated chains recognize CMV antigens.

The chain links TRBV5-5 to TRBJ2-3; 8 nucleotides match TRBD2. The sequence was collected from a woman between 25 and 40 years old in good health and CMV-seronegative. Sequenced: PBMCs. The CDR3 region has the DNA TGTGCCAGCAGCTTGTGGACTAGCTTAGATACGCAGTATTTT. Its translation: CASSLWTSLDTQYF.